The 21 T cell receptor beta chains listed next were all sequenced from one sample in a study of blood T cells in healthy people across ages. A second 7 to 11 cycle PCR used barcoded and J-beta primers. A single record per CDR3 protein comes from TCRdb applying MiXCR to the 5' RACE reads. The table records about a million distinct CDR3 sequences, roughly 50% of them present only once. Source material: blood. These receptors all stem from a woman aged 55-69 years in good health.

This clonotype was counted between two and nine times. The V and J genes are TRBV11-2 and TRBJ2-7; TRBD1 matches 7 bases. The germline gives CDR1 SGHAT, CDR2 FQNNGV. The CDR3 sequence is 15 residues long. J was trimmed by 0 bases and V by 3 bases; bases with no gene match: 5. The CDR3 DNA sequence: TGTGCCAGCAGCTTCGGTTGGGACAGCTCCTACGAGCAGTACTTC. It specifies CASSFGWDSSYEQYF.

The chain carries TRBV5-1 and TRBJ2-5, with D unclear. The CDR3 length is 14 residues. V was pared by 4 bases and J by 2 bases, with 12 bases between. The germline CDR1 and CDR2 sequences are SGHRS and YFSETQ. CDR3 coding DNA: TGCGCCAGCAGCGTGGTATCATATCAAGAGACCCAGTACTTC. The encoded protein is CASSVVSYQETQYF. The full variable domain, rest sourced from reference TRBV5-1 and TRBJ2-5, is KAGVTQTPRYLIKTRGQQVTLSCSPISGHRSVSWYQQTPGQGLQFLFEYFSETQRNKGNFPGRFSGRQFSNSRSEMNVSTLELGDSALYLCASSVVSYQETQYFGPGTRLLVL.

The chain has TRBV2 and TRBJ2-3; D is unclear. Trimming removed 6 bases at V and 1 base at J, with 8 bases between. The CDR3 has 13 amino acids. Germline V gives CDR1 SNHLY, CDR2 FYNNEI. The CDR3 nucleotides are TGTGCCAGCAGGCTAGGAGGCACAGATACGCAGTATTTT. Protein sequence: CASRLGGTDTQYF.

V is TRBV7-2 and J is TRBJ2-1; TRBD2 matches 10 bases. Germline assignment: CDR1 SGHTA and CDR2 FQGNSA. The CDR3 extends over 14 amino acids. The ends lost 1 base at V and 13 bases at J; junction bases unmatched: 7. The chain's CDR3 is CASSLGGAGGQQFF. The CDR3 nucleotides are TGTGCCAGCAGCTTAGGGGGAGCGGGAGGGCAACAGTTCTTC.

The V and J genes are TRBV6-1 and TRBJ2-5; D uncertain. The CDR3 has 11 amino acids. The germline gives CDR1 MNHNS, CDR2 SASEGT. The ends were cut back, 5 bases at V and 7 bases at J, with 8 bases in the middle. The DNA for the CDR3 is TGTGCCAGCAGTCAGGTATCGACCCAGTACTTC. Translation: CASSQVSTQYF.

The chain links TRBV11-2 to TRBJ1-1; D unclear. The CDR3 is 16 amino acids. CDR1 and CDR2 (germline): SGHAT, FQNNGV. The V gene lost 5 bases and the J gene lost 7 bases, with 23 bases spanning the gap. The CDR3 sequence is CASSLPPGVGRGEAFF. The CDR3 DNA sequence: TGTGCCAGCAGCCTTCCGCCGGGAGTCGGGCGCGGTGAAGCTTTCTTT.

With regard to this clonotype: The junction shows a germline mismatch at one end, possibly a read error. V usage is TRBV14 and J usage is TRBJ2-3; D possibly corresponds to TRBD1 (5 bases). The germline V gene encodes CDR1 SGHDN and CDR2 FVKESK. This CDR3 region has 12 residues. CDR3 sequence: CTSSPFTGTQYF. The CDR3 DNA is TGTACCAGCAGTCCGTTCACAGGTACGCAGTATTTT. The full variable domain, its missing parts supplied by reference TRBV14 and TRBJ2-3, is EAGVTQFPSHSVIEKGQTVTLRCDPISGHDNLYWYRRVMGKEIKFLLHFVKESKQDESGMPNNRFLAERTGGTYSTLKVQPAELEDSGVYFCTSSPFTGTQYFGPGTRLTVL.

The V call is TRBV29-1, the J call TRBJ2-1, with 11 bases fitting TRBD1. The trim removed 7 bases at V and 3 bases at J, leaving 5 bases unmatched. Germline assignment: CDR1 SQVTM and CDR2 ANQGSEA. The CDR3 loop spans 14 amino acids. The CDR3, as DNA: TGCAGCGGAGGGACAGGGGGGCACTACAATGAGCAGTTCTTC. This encodes CSGGTGGHYNEQFF.

This chain uses TRBV6-5 with TRBJ2-7, with D perhaps matching TRBD1 (5 bases). The V gene's germline CDR1 is MNHEY and CDR2 SVGAGI. The CDR3 spans 14 residues. With 7 bases removed from V and 2 bases from J, the gap between germline ends came to 15 bases. The CDR3 DNA sequence: TGTGCCAGCAAGAACTATAGACAGCCCTACGAGCAGTACTTC. Translating gives CASKNYRQPYEQYF.

The V call is TRBV4-3, the J call TRBJ2-2; 7 positions agree with TRBD1. V trimming: 3 bases; J trimming: 4 bases; junction bases outside the gene matches: 5. Germline V gene data show CDR1 as LGHNA and CDR2 as YSLEER. The CDR3 is 15 residues long. CDR3 nucleotides: TGCGCCAGCAGCCAGGATTACAGGGGCACCGGGGAGCTGTTTTTT. This codes for CASSQDYRGTGELFF.

The V call is TRBV20-1, the J call TRBJ1-6, with a weak D call TRBD1 (6 bases). V was pared by 5 bases and J by 9 bases, with 17 bases between. CDR3 size: 14 residues. Germline V CDR1 and CDR2: DFQATT, SNEGSKA (reference sequence). CDR3 in amino acids: CSALQGSKASPLHF. Here the CDR3 DNA reads TGCAGTGCTCTGCAGGGGTCAAAGGCTTCACCCCTCCACTTT.

V usage is TRBV6-4 and J usage is TRBJ2-1, with D tentatively TRBD2 (6 bases). The V gene's germline CDR1 is MRHNA and CDR2 SNTAGT. Trimming took off 3 bases at V and 10 bases at J, with 19 bases between the two ends. The CDR3 runs 15 residues. The CDR3 bases are TGTGCCAGCAGTGAAGGGGCCCGGGACTGGGAGGAGCAGTTCTTC. This codes for CASSEGARDWEEQFF.

The V and J genes are TRBV4-1 and TRBJ2-7; D is uncertain. Between the trimmed V and J ends, which lost 0 bases and 2 bases, there was a span of 14 bases. The CDR3 extends over 16 amino acids. Germline V gene data show CDR1 as MGHRA and CDR2 as YSYEKL. The CDR3 DNA reads TGCGCCAGCAGCCAAGATACGGCAAAAGGGCCCTACGAGCAGTACTTC. Translating it yields CASSQDTAKGPYEQYF.

V usage is TRBV12-3 or TRBV12-4 and J usage is TRBJ2-3; TRBD2 matches 7 bases. The CDR3 consists of 15 residues. J gave up 4 bases and V 6 bases, and 10 bases lay outside the gene matches. CDR3 protein: CASSPFGAGADTQYF. In DNA form, the CDR3 reads TGTGCCAGCAGCCCGTTCGGGGCGGGAGCAGATACGCAGTATTTT.

This sequence joins TRBV20-1 and TRBJ2-4; no clear D. Trimming took off 3 bases at V and 1 base at J, with 13 bases between the two ends. This CDR3 region has 15 residues. Germline-derived CDR1 and CDR2 are DFQATT and SNEGSKA (reference sequence). This chain's CDR3 is CSASHPFRAKNIQYF. Written as DNA, the CDR3 is TGCAGTGCTAGTCACCCATTTCGGGCCAAAAACATTCAGTACTTC.

V usage is TRBV3-1 and J usage is TRBJ2-6; 9 nucleotides agree with TRBD2. CDR3 length equals 17 residues. The germline V gene encodes CDR1 LGHDT and CDR2 YNNKEL (reference sequence). V was pared by 5 bases and J by 0 bases, with 5 bases of the junction left unmatched. Written as DNA, the CDR3 is TGTGCCAGCAGCAAACTAGCGGGTGGCTCTGGGGCCAACGTCCTGACTTTC. Translating gives CASSKLAGGSGANVLTF.

Points on this clonotype: The junction and the germline gene differ at one end; a read error may be behind it. The chain combines TRBV5-5 with TRBJ2-2; D possibly corresponds to TRBD1 (6 bases). The CDR3 covers 15 residues. CDR1 and CDR2 (germline): SGHKS, YYEKEE (reference sequence). The CDR3, as DNA: TGTGCCGGCAGCTGGACAGACTCGAACACCGGGGAGCTGTTTTTT. Protein product: CAGSWTDSNTGELFF.

The CDR3 loop is CASSLGVEHYGYTF. In DNA, the CDR3 is TGTGCCAGCAGCCTAGGGGTGGAACACTATGGCTACACCTTC. The rearrangement uses TRBV7-9 and TRBJ1-2; D is perhaps TRBD1 (5 bases). The germline V and J ends were trimmed by 5 bases and 3 bases, with 13 bases remaining between them. Germline CDR1 and CDR2: SEHNR and FQNEAQ (reference sequence). The CDR3 is made up of 14 amino acids.

The chain combines TRBV21-1 with TRBJ2-4; the D call TRBD1 from the table was never checked on the DNA. TRBV21-1 is tagged as a pseudogene. The CDR3 is 17 amino acids. DNA for the CDR3: TGTGCCAGCAGCCCCACCGGGGGGGAGTTAGCCAAAAACATTCAGTACTTC. The encoded protein is CASSPTGGELAKNIQYF.

This clonotype was recorded only once. The chain is built from TRBV7-2 and TRBJ1-5; D may be TRBD1 (6 bases). V lost 6 bases and J lost 5, with 20 bases in between. The CDR3 covers 16 residues. From germline, CDR1 is SGHTA and CDR2 FQGNSA. The CDR3 protein is CASRSFKDSDYQPQHF. The CDR3 bases are TGTGCCAGCAGAAGCTTTAAGGACAGTGATTATCAGCCCCAGCATTTT.

This clonotype was picked up one time. Relative to the germline gene, one junction end is altered; a read error may explain this. The CDR3 DNA is TGTGCCAGCAGCCCGTATGCTACGACTGGAGATGCGCAGTATTTT. This encodes CASSPYATTGDAQYF. J is TRBJ2-3 and V is TRBV7-3; D gene unclear. Germline V gene lookup returns CDR1 SGHTA and CDR2 FQGTGA. The CDR3 contains 15 residues.